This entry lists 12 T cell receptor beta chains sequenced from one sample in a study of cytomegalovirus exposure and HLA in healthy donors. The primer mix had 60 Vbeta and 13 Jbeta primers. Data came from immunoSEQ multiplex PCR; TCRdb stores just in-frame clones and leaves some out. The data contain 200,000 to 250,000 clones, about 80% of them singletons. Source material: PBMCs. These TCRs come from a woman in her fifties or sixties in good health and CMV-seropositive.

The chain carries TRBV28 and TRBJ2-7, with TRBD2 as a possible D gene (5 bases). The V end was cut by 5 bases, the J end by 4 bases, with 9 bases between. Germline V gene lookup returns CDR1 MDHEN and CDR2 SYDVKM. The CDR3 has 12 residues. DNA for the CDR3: TGTGCCAGCAGTCAGCCGGGATACGAGCAGTACTTC. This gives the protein CASSQPGYEQYF.

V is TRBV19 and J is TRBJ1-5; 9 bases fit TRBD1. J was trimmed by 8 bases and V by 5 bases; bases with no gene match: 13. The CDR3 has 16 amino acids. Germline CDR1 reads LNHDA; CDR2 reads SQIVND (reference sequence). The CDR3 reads CASSSRTGQGLEPQHF. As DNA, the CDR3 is TGTGCCAGTAGTTCGAGGACGGGACAGGGCTTAGAGCCCCAGCATTTT.

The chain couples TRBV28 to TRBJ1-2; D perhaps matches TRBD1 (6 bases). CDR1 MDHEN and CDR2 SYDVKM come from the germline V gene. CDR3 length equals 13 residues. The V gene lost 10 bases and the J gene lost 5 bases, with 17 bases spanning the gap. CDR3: CATITGSEYGYTF. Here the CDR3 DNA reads TGTGCCACTATCACAGGGAGTGAGTATGGCTACACCTTC.

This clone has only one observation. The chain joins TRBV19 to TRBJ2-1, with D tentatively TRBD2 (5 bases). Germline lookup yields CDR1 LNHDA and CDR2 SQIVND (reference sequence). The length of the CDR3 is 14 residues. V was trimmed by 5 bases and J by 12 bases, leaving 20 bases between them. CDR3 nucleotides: TGTGCCAGTAGTCCTAGCCTGATCCGCCGCAGGCAGTTCTTC. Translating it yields CASSPSLIRRRQFF.

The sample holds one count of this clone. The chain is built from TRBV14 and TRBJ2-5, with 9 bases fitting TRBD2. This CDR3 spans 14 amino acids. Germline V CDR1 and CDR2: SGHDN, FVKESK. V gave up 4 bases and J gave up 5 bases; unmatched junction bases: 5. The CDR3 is CASSLAGVRETQYF. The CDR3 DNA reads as TGTGCCAGCAGCCTAGCGGGAGTGAGGGAGACCCAGTACTTC.

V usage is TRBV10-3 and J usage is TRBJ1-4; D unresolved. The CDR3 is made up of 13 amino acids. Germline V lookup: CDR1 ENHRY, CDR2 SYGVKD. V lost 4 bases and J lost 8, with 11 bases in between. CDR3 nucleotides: TGTGCCATCAGTGCTGGGGAGGAAGAAAAACTGTTTTTT. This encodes CAISAGEEEKLFF.

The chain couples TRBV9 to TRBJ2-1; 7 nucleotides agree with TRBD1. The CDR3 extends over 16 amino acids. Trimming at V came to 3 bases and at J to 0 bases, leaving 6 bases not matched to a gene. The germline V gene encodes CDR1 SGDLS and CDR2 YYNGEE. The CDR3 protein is CASSAGQASSYNEQFF. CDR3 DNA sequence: TGTGCCAGCAGCGCCGGACAGGCGTCCTCCTACAATGAGCAGTTCTTC.

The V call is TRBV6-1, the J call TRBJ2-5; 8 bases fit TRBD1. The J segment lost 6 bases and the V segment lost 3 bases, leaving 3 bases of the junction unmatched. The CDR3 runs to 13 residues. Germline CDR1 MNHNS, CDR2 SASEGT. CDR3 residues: CASSDDRGKTQYF. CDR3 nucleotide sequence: TGTGCCAGCAGTGATGACAGGGGAAAGACCCAGTACTTC.

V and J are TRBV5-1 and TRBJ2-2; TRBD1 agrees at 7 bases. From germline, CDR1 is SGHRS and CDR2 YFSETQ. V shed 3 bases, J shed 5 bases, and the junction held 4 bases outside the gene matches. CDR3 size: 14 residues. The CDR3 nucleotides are TGCGCCAGCAGCTCTGACAGGGTAACCGGGGAGCTGTTTTTT. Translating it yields CASSSDRVTGELFF.

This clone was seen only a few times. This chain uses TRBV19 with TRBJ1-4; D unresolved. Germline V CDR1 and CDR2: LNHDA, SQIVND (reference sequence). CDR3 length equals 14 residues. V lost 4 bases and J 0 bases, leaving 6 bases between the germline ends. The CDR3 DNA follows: TGTGCCAGTAGTAGGGCAGCAACTAATGAAAAACTGTTTTTT. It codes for CASSRAATNEKLFF.

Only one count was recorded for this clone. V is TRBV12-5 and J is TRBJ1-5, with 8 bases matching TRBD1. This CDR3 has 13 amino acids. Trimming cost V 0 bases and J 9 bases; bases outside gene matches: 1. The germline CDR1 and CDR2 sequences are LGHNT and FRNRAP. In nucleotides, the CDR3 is TGTGCTAGTGGTTTGGTACAGGGGGTGCCCCAGCATTTT. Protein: CASGLVQGVPQHF.

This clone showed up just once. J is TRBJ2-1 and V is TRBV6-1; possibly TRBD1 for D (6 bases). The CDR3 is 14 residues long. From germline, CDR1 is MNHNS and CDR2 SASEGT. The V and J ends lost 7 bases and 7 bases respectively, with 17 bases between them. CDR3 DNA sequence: TGTGCCAGCAAAGGGACACGAGGTCAGAATGAGCAGTTCTTC. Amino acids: CASKGTRGQNEQFF.